The entry below describes one T cell receptor (beta chain). Assay used: immunoSEQ multiplex PCR; TCRdb lists only in-frame clones, some missing. The sample holds about 36,000 clones, roughly 92% seen once. The sample originates from a study of control samples from healthy donors and cancer patients. CDR1 is SGDLS, CDR2 YYNGEE, per germline. Trimming at V came to 4 bases and at J to 4 bases, leaving 8 bases not matched to a gene. The CDR3 spans 15 residues. The chain carries TRBV9 and TRBJ2-1; the match to TRBD1 covers 7 bases. The sequenced sample consisted of PBMCs. The clonotype originates from a middle-aged man with colorectal cancer. CDR3 amino acids: CASSSGRGKYNEQFF. The DNA for the CDR3 is TGTGCCAGCAGCTCGGGCAGGGGGAAGTACAATGAGCAGTTCTTC.